This T cell receptor beta chain appears in the sequencing data of a study of blood T cell repertoires in COVID-19 (dated by TCRdb to about 2020). Describing the broader study: Collaborator samples came from the United States, Italy and Spain and covered acute and convalescent phases of COVID-19. The material from the prospective study consisted of cDNA or gDNA derived from T cells, B-cell-depleted T cells, or PBMCs. Deeply sampled blood TCRbeta repertoires from subjects exposed to, actively infected with, or recovered from COVID-19 were included in the dataset. The repertoires were released in a freely available public database meant as a resource for research on the immune response to SARS-CoV-2. Samples were obtained from the ongoing ImmuneRACE study (first 160 participants) and from roughly 1,300 subjects provided by 6 global collaborators. Nearly every sample came with metadata listing a de-identified subject ID, COVID-19 status, age in years and sex. Where available, HLA class I and class II types were obtained from metadata supplied by the sample provider rather than from assay-based typing. Overall results and qualifications from the work: The amount of clinical and demographic metadata varied by source and participant and was provided uncurated.

Based on the germline V gene (reference sequence), the CDR1 and CDR2 sequences are MNHEY and SMNVEV. Trimming costs V 2 bases and J 2 bases, and their ends lie 10 bases apart. The CDR3 goes from the cysteine to the phenylalanine over 15 residues. The CDR3 DNA has 45 bases and is translated from base 1. Whole blood was collected in K2EDTA tubes by collaborating institutions according to the institutions' own protocols. For TCRbeta analysis, collaborators shipped samples as frozen whole blood, isolated PBMCs, or DNA extracted from either of those sample types. The immunoSEQ Assay, a bias-controlled multiplex PCR, was used to amplify TCRbeta CDR3 regions from genomic DNA. As for how the authors treated the data: Within the assay, amplification of reference gene primers was used to estimate how many nucleated cells each sample contained. Sequence reads were collapsed and filtered to measure the absolute abundance of every unique TCRbeta CDR3 rearrangement. For each sample, productive Simpson clonality was calculated as the square root of Simpson's diversity index over productive rearrangements. This immuneACCESS table, as held by TCRdb, lists in-frame sequences with V and J called but not all clones. Of the missing ones, under half trace to an unresolved V gene in checked studies; the others have no known cause. D and trimming come from the DNA, and the V and J calls and clone size come from that table. The sample has approximately 210,000 clones on record, roughly 90% of them singletons. About 4.8% of the sample is in the top ten clones.

For this clone: Its target antigen remains unknown. Within one base of it there is no much larger clone, and no base qualities were kept.

The sequenced sample was peripheral blood. The sequence was obtained from a woman between 35 and 50 years old with acute or convalescent COVID-19. The chain joins TRBV27 to TRBJ1-5; TRBD1 is possibly the D segment (5 matching bases). The bases are TGTGCCAGCAGTTTAGGGGTAGGGGGCAATCAGCCCCAGCATTTT. Its protein product is CASSLGVGGNQPQHF.